This T cell receptor beta chain was identified in a study of T cells in narcolepsy. The wider study: Donors had narcolepsy type 1 or type 2, or were healthy controls. Findings and limits, study-wide: Reportedly, autoreactive clonotypes were serially detected in patients' blood but not controls'. HCRT-specific and TRIB2-specific autoreactive clonotypes appeared among same-patient CSF and blood CD4+ clonotypes.

Concerning this clone itself: What it recognizes is unknown.

Repertoires were generated with immunoSEQ multiplex PCR, while TCRdb's copy carries only in-frame clones and drops some. The sample has around 17,000 clones; roughly 72% are singletons. The germline V and J ends were trimmed by 3 bases and 4 bases, with 7 bases remaining between them. The CDR3 has 12 residues. The germline V gene encodes CDR1 LNHNV and CDR2 YYDKDF (reference sequence). This clonotype originated in a human donor with narcolepsy. The material sequenced was CD45RA- memory CD8+ T cells from PBMCs. The chain couples TRBV15 to TRBJ2-7; no reliable D call. Here the CDR3 reads CATSSTSYEQYF. The CDR3 region has the DNA TGTGCCACCAGCAGTACATCTTACGAGCAGTACTTC.